The 10 T cell receptor beta chains reported below all come from one sample, sequenced in a study of T cell responses to AZD1222 COVID-19 vaccine. Sequencing used immunoSEQ multiplex PCR; TCRdb keeps in-frame clones, though not all of them. The table lists roughly 100,000 clones, approximately 87% of them singletons. The sequenced sample was peripheral blood, obtained on day 0 of AZD1222 vaccination. The origin of the receptors is an adult in good health.

The chain recombines TRBV27 with TRBJ2-7, with TRBD2 as a possible D gene (6 bases). V dropped 5 bases and J dropped 1 base, with 15 bases sitting between them. Per germline, CDR1 MNHEY and CDR2 SMNVEV (reference sequence). The CDR3 has 15 residues. In DNA, the CDR3 is TGTGCCAGCAGTCCCTCACTCGGGGGTTCCTACGAGCAGTACTTC. As protein: CASSPSLGGSYEQYF.

The genes are TRBV7-3 and TRBJ2-1; 9 positions match TRBD2. With 5 bases clipped from V and 0 bases from J, the junction kept 11 bases outside the gene matches. CDR3 length equals 18 residues. Germline CDR1 and CDR2: SGHTA and FQGTGA. In nucleotides, the CDR3 is TGTGCCAGCAGCGCCTACTCTAGCGGGACCCACTCCTACAATGAGCAGTTCTTC. Its translation is CASSAYSSGTHSYNEQFF.

This clone was recorded once. The chain employs TRBV3-1 (or the pseudogene TRBV3-2) and TRBJ2-7, with 8 bases identical to TRBD2. The junction had 7 bases not matched to a gene; V was cut back by 1 base and J by 5 bases. Germline values: CDR1 LGHDT, CDR2 YNNKEL (reference sequence). This CDR3 region has 15 residues. The CDR3 region is CASSQGGQRENEQYF. The CDR3 DNA reads as TGTGCCAGCAGCCAAGGAGGACAGCGGGAGAACGAGCAGTACTTC.

This chain links TRBV28 with TRBJ2-7; D could derive from TRBD1 or TRBD2 (5 bases each). CDR1 is MDHEN, CDR2 SYDVKM, per germline. V dropped 5 bases and J dropped 9 bases, with 23 bases sitting between them. This CDR3 is 15 amino acids long. As DNA, the CDR3 is TGTGCCAGCAGTCCACTCGGGACCGCTATAAGGATGCAGTACTTC. This translates into CASSPLGTAIRMQYF.

The chain couples TRBV5-6 to TRBJ2-7, with D perhaps matching TRBD1 (5 bases). V was cut by 4 bases and J by 4 bases, with 15 bases left in between. The germline V gene encodes CDR1 SGHDT and CDR2 YYEEEE. This CDR3 is built from 14 residues. The CDR3 protein is CASSPRAGRYEQYF. For the CDR3, the DNA is TGTGCCAGCAGCCCCAGGGCAGGCAGGTACGAGCAGTACTTC.

Comments on this clone: Relative to the germline gene, one junction end is altered; a read error may explain this. The CDR3 DNA reads TGTGCCAGCAGACACCGGCAGGAGCCGGAAGAGCTCTTC. As protein: CASRHRQEPEELF. The chain joins TRBV5-5 to TRBJ2-1; D remains ambiguous. The germline gives CDR1 SGHKS, CDR2 YYEKEE (reference sequence). The CDR3 runs 13 residues.

This clone was observed a few times. The V call is TRBV27, the J call TRBJ2-7; D is ambiguous. Trimming took off 5 bases at V and 7 bases at J, with 24 bases between the two ends. This CDR3 has 16 amino acids. Looked up from germline, CDR1 is MNHEY and CDR2 is SMNVEV (reference sequence). DNA of the CDR3: TGTGCCAGCAGTCCGGAGCCTCGCTTCGTGGTCTGGGAGCAGTACTTC. It yields the protein CASSPEPRFVVWEQYF.

V usage is TRBV3-1 (or the pseudogene TRBV3-2) and J usage is TRBJ1-1; tentative D call: TRBD1 (6 bases). The CDR3 totals 14 residues. Germline V gene data show CDR1 as LGHDT and CDR2 as YNNKEL (reference sequence). V was trimmed by 4 bases and J by 3 bases, leaving 12 bases between them. This CDR3 reads CASSRQESYTEAFF. CDR3 in DNA: TGTGCCAGCAGCCGACAGGAGTCTTACACTGAAGCTTTCTTT.

The rearrangement joins TRBV3-1 (or the pseudogene TRBV3-2) to TRBJ1-2, with a tentative D call TRBD1 (6 bases). This CDR3 is built from 15 residues. CDR1 and CDR2 (germline): LGHDT, YNNKEL (reference sequence). Trimming removed 3 bases from V and 3 bases from J, with 14 bases in between. CDR3 residues: CASSQVRQDYYGYTF. The CDR3 DNA reads TGTGCCAGCAGCCAGGTCCGACAGGATTACTATGGCTACACCTTC.

The chain couples TRBV4-1 to TRBJ1-5; a weak D match, TRBD1 (5 bases). CDR3 size: 21 residues. Trimming removed 0 bases at V and 0 bases at J, with 24 bases between. The germline gives CDR1 MGHRA, CDR2 YSYEKL. CDR3 amino acids: CASSQDPRAGNPTYSNQPQHF. The CDR3 DNA is TGCGCCAGCAGCCAAGACCCTCGCGCAGGGAACCCCACATATAGCAATCAGCCCCAGCATTTT.